The 21 T cell receptor beta chains given below trace back to one sample, sequenced in a study of T cell repertoires in cytomegalovirus infection (dated by TCRdb to the late 2010s). Antigens for these TCRs are unknown. The treatment or condition label on this specimen signifies: in vitro stimulation with specific CMV peptide epitopes to enrich CMV-specific T cells. These reads were obtained on an Illumina HiSeq 1500. TCRdb reprocessed the public reads (quality trimming at Q25 with fastp, clone calling with MiXCR) and kept in-frame beta chains. All rows with the same CDR3 protein become a single entry with the most common DNA and genes. A total of fewer than 1,000,000 distinct CDR3 sequences appear in this sample, roughly a third of them only once. Roughly 13% of the sample lies in the top ten. The sequences come from cultured CD8+ T cells from PBMCs, collected from culture after CMV antigen stimulation. The source of these receptors is a human donor in good health (CMV status not recorded). Some clones in this sample may be carry-over from other donors' samples.

This clonotype was counted many times. The chain employs TRBV12-3 or TRBV12-4 and TRBJ1-5; tentatively, D is TRBD1 (5 bases). The CDR3 covers 15 residues. V lost 7 bases, J lost 7 bases, and 20 bases lay in between. CDR3 residues: CASTYSPSGRQPQHF. CDR3 nucleotide sequence: TGTGCCAGCACCTATAGCCCGTCAGGGAGACAGCCCCAGCATTTT.

This clonotype was counted between two and nine times. V usage is TRBV7-9 and J usage is TRBJ2-1; a possible D gene is TRBD1 (5 bases). The V gene's germline CDR1 is SEHNR and CDR2 FQNEAQ (reference sequence). V lost 6 bases and J 0 bases, leaving 21 bases between the germline ends. The CDR3 runs 18 residues. The CDR3 DNA sequence: TGTGCCAGCAGTCAAAGCAAGGGGCCCTTCAGCTCCTACAATGAGCAGTTCTTC. Its translation: CASSQSKGPFSSYNEQFF.

This clonotype was detected ten times or more. This chain uses TRBV7-2 with TRBJ2-5; D might be TRBD2 (6 bases). CDR1 is SGHTA, CDR2 FQGNSA, per germline. The CDR3 loop spans 14 amino acids. V was trimmed by 1 base and J by 2 bases, leaving 8 bases between them. CDR3 in amino acids: CASSLVRGQETQYF. DNA of the CDR3: TGTGCCAGCAGCTTAGTCCGGGGGCAAGAGACCCAGTACTTC.

This clonotype was observed a few times. This rearrangement joins TRBV28 to TRBJ2-1, with D unresolved. CDR1 MDHEN and CDR2 SYDVKM come from the germline V gene. V was clipped by 10 bases and J by 3 bases, with 19 bases between them. The CDR3 contains 15 residues. CDR3: CATNTLHSYYNEQFF. Here the CDR3 DNA reads TGTGCCACCAATACCCTACACAGCTACTACAATGAGCAGTTCTTC.

This clonotype was found many times. The chain is built from TRBV7-8 and TRBJ1-4; 10 bases map to TRBD1. CDR1 SGHVS and CDR2 FQNEAQ come from the germline V gene. V gave up 1 base and J gave up 6 bases; unmatched junction bases: 5. This CDR3 is 16 amino acids long. The CDR3 sequence: CASSLVSGTGDEKLFF. The CDR3 DNA reads as TGTGCCAGCAGCTTAGTTTCCGGGACAGGGGATGAAAAACTGTTTTTT.

The chain employs TRBV4-3 and TRBJ2-1; D ambiguous. CDR1 is LGHNA, CDR2 YSLEER, per germline. V shed 0 bases and J shed 4 bases, with 13 bases lying between them. The CDR3 extends over 16 amino acids. The CDR3 protein is CASSQDGRYTYNEQFF. CDR3 sequence (DNA): TGCGCCAGCAGCCAAGATGGTAGATATACATACAATGAGCAGTTCTTC.

The gene calls are TRBV28 and TRBJ2-2, with 10 bases matching TRBD1. The CDR3 loop spans 17 amino acids. Germline CDR1 and CDR2: MDHEN and SYDVKM. The V and J ends lost 4 bases and 5 bases, in that order; junction bases with no gene match: 10. CDR3 protein: CASSSRRQGARTGELFF. In nucleotides, the CDR3 is TGTGCCAGCAGTTCCCGGAGACAGGGGGCGCGGACCGGGGAGCTGTTTTTT.

This clonotype was counted only a few times. V gene TRBV5-4 combines with J gene TRBJ2-3; D tentatively fits TRBD1 or TRBD2 (5 bases each). V lost 1 base and J 4 bases, leaving 22 bases between the germline ends. The germline gives CDR1 SGHNT, CDR2 YYREEE (reference sequence). The CDR3 is 18 residues long. CDR3 amino acids: CASSLRRDHFLPSDTQYF. For the CDR3, the DNA is TGTGCCAGCAGCTTGCGCCGGGACCATTTTTTGCCTTCAGATACGCAGTATTTT. The variable domain in full, completed from reference TRBV5-4 and TRBJ2-3, reads ETGVTQSPTHLIKTRGQQVTLRCSSQSGHNTVSWYQQALGQGPQFIFQYYREEENGRGNFPPRFSGLQFPNYSSELNVNALELDDSALYLCASSLRRDHFLPSDTQYFGPGTRLTVL.

V and J are TRBV24-1 and TRBJ2-5; D is possibly TRBD1 (8 bases). CDR3 length: 14 residues. Trimming removed 12 bases from V and 7 bases from J, with 23 bases in between. Germline V CDR1 and CDR2: KGHDR, SFDVKD. CDR3: CASQGAGVSGTQYF. The CDR3 bases are TGTGCCTCCCAGGGGGCGGGGGTCTCGGGGACCCAGTACTTC.

The V and J genes are TRBV5-6 and TRBJ2-5, with 8 bases identical to TRBD2. Germline assignment: CDR1 SGHDT and CDR2 YYEEEE. CDR3 length equals 15 residues. The trim removed 4 bases at V and 5 bases at J, leaving 10 bases unmatched. The CDR3, as DNA: TGTGCCAGCAGCGCCGGGGGGGCAGGTTCCGAGACCCAGTACTTC. This encodes CASSAGGAGSETQYF.

This chain joins TRBV12-3 or TRBV12-4 and TRBJ1-1; D not resolved. The CDR3 sequence is 13 residues long. Trimming left V 10 bases short and J 4 bases short, with 16 bases between. The CDR3 nucleotides are TGTGCCATCGCAGCCGTTGGACCCACTGAAGCTTTCTTT. It translates to CAIAAVGPTEAFF.

This clonotype was seen only a few times. The chain couples TRBV27 to TRBJ1-1; the D is unclear. The CDR3 covers 14 residues. V was shortened by 0 bases and J by 2 bases, with 7 bases between the two germline ends. Germline V lookup: CDR1 MNHEY, CDR2 SMNVEV (reference sequence). The CDR3, as DNA: TGTGCCAGCAGTTTATCAATGACCAACACTGAAGCTTTCTTT. Its protein product is CASSLSMTNTEAFF.

Points on this clonotype: The CDR3 does not end in the conserved phenylalanine or tryptophan, so this is likely a read error. The CDR3, as DNA: TGCAGCGTTGAGAGTCGGGCTAACCCGCCGCCAGATACGCAGTATTCT. This gives the protein CSVESRANPPPDTQYS. The chain couples TRBV29-1 to TRBJ2-3; unclear D gene. Trimming left V 3 bases short and J 4 bases short, with 20 bases between. From germline, CDR1 is SQVTM and CDR2 ANQGSEA. The CDR3 length is 16 residues.

This clonotype was picked up one time. A read error is possible here, since a much larger clone lies one base away. V and J are TRBV7-2 and TRBJ2-5; no clear D. CDR1 and CDR2 from the germline V gene are SGHTA and FQGNSA. This CDR3 has 15 residues. CDR3 sequence: CASSLVIGPQETQNF. CDR3 DNA sequence: TGTGCCAGCAGCTTAGTAATCGGACCACAAGAGACCCAGAACTTC.

The chain combines TRBV11-3 with TRBJ2-7, with D perhaps matching TRBD1 or TRBD2 (5 bases each). Germline V lookup: CDR1 SGHNT, CDR2 YENEEA. V was shortened by 5 bases and J by 3 bases, with 17 bases between the two germline ends. This CDR3 comprises 15 residues. For the CDR3, the DNA is TGTGCCAGCAGCCTCGAGGGGACGGAGGACTACGAGCAGTACTTC. Amino acid sequence: CASSLEGTEDYEQYF.

This chain uses TRBV4-3 with TRBJ2-5; TRBD1 aligns across 9 bases. CDR1 is LGHNA and CDR2 is YSLEER in the germline V gene. V was pared by 0 bases and J by 5 bases, with 4 bases of the junction left unmatched. The CDR3 consists of 15 residues. CDR3 DNA sequence: TGCGCCAGCAGCCAAGAGGGACAGGGTCCGGAGACCCAGTACTTC. It specifies CASSQEGQGPETQYF.

This clonotype was found a few times. The chain is built from TRBV11-3 and TRBJ2-5; D perhaps matches TRBD1 (6 bases). The CDR3 spans 14 residues. V gave up 4 bases and J gave up 0 bases, with 9 bases separating them. Germline V gene lookup returns CDR1 SGHNT and CDR2 YENEEA. CDR3 in amino acids: CASSSRQDQETQYF. The CDR3 nucleotides are TGTGCCAGCAGCTCCAGACAGGACCAAGAGACCCAGTACTTC.

About this clonotype: One end of the junction fails to match germline, which may point to a read error. The CDR3 reads CASSLGAPEEVF. CDR3 in DNA: TGTGCCAGCAGCTTGGGCGCGCCCGAGGAGGTCTTC. The chain couples TRBV5-6 to TRBJ2-1; D is perhaps TRBD2 (5 bases). The V gene's germline CDR1 is SGHDT and CDR2 YYEEEE. The CDR3 spans 12 residues. The full variable domain, completed using reference TRBV5-6 and TRBJ2-1, is DAGVTQSPTHLIKTRGQQVTLRCSPKSGHDTVSWYQQALGQGPQFIFQYYEEEERQRGNFPDRFSGHQFPNYSSELNVNALLLGDSALYLCASSLGAPEEVFGPGTRLTVL.

The chain links TRBV12-5 to TRBJ2-7; maybe TRBD1 (5 bases). The CDR3 covers 12 residues. Trimming shortened V by 7 bases and J by 5 bases, and 12 bases separated the two germline ends. Germline values: CDR1 LGHNT, CDR2 FRNRAP. The chain's CDR3 is CASALGADEQYF. CDR3 nucleotide sequence: TGTGCTAGTGCCCTAGGGGCGGACGAGCAGTACTTC.

The rearrangement uses TRBV20-1 and TRBJ2-7; D uncertain. The CDR3 has 13 amino acids. Germline V lookup: CDR1 DFQATT, CDR2 SNEGSKA (reference sequence). Between the trimmed V and J ends, which lost 1 base and 4 bases, there was a span of 11 bases. The CDR3 spells CSARVISKYEQYF. CDR3 nucleotide sequence: TGCAGTGCTAGAGTCATTAGTAAATACGAGCAGTACTTC.

In its sample, this clonotype was seen a few times. CDR3 loop: CASSPRDRTQETQYF. The CDR3 DNA follows: TGTGCCAGCAGTCCAAGGGACAGAACCCAAGAGACCCAGTACTTC. This chain joins TRBV6-5 and TRBJ2-5; 7 bases fit TRBD1. V trimming: 5 bases; J trimming: 1 base; junction bases outside the gene matches: 7. Germline V gene lookup returns CDR1 MNHEY and CDR2 SVGAGI. The CDR3 length is 15 residues.